This T cell receptor (beta chain) was found in a study of T-cell reconstitution after alpha-beta-depleted transplantation in children. The sample holds many counts of this clonotype. Its target is not known. J was trimmed by 1 base and V by 4 bases; bases with no gene match: 3. The CDR3 extends over 14 amino acids. Findings and limits, study-wide: After transplant, high TCRbeta diversity at day 60 in some patients arose from surviving recipient T cells and thymic progenitors. When one year had passed after transplant, most T-cell counts and diversity came from newly produced T cells. Expanded clones from the graft, numbering several hundred, reportedly supplied alpha-beta T cells about two months after transplant.

Unique molecular identifiers were incorporated into the prepared TCRbeta library. TCRdb reprocessed the PCR reads via MiXCR and lists one record per CDR3 protein. The sample has 900,000 or so distinct CDR3 sequences; roughly 15% are singletons. This sequence joins TRBV12-3 or TRBV12-4 and TRBJ2-5; 7 nucleotides match TRBD1. This clonotype was obtained from a male patient younger than 18 who had a stem cell transplant for acute lymphoblastic leukemia, so the T cells may come from the graft donor. Source: PBMCs, mostly from graft donor cells, taken 360 days after TCRalphabeta/CD19-depleted stem cell transplant. The CDR3, as DNA: TGTGCCAGCAGTTCAGGGGGTAGCCAAGAGACCCAGTACTTC. Its translation is CASSSGGSQETQYF.